The clone carrying this TCR beta chain has a handful of counts. 60 Vbeta and 13 Jbeta primers were used in PCR. Using immunoSEQ multiplex PCR, the repertoire was profiled, and TCRdb retains in-frame clones only, with some absent. The data contain about 130,000 clones, 74% of them singletons. In germline, CDR1 is SNHLY, CDR2 FYNNEI. V lost 1 base to trimming and J lost 3 bases, with 6 bases between them. The CDR3 is made up of 13 amino acids. Despite likely unrecorded immune exposures, the donors were nominally healthy at the time of sampling. This specimen comes from a study of cytomegalovirus exposure and HLA in healthy donors.

The receptor comes from a woman aged 45-59 years in good health and CMV-seropositive. Sequencing was done on a sample of PBMCs. The chain links TRBV2 to TRBJ1-1, with D unclear. The chain's CDR3 is CASSEGGDTEAFF. CDR3 DNA: TGTGCCAGCAGTGAAGGAGGAGACACTGAAGCTTTCTTT. Supplemented by reference TRBV2 and TRBJ1-1, the full variable domain reads EPEVTQTPSHQVTQMGQEVILRCVPISNHLYFYWYRQILGQKVEFLVSFYNNEISEKSEIFDDQFSVERPDGSNFTLKIRSTKLEDSAMYFCASSEGGDTEAFFGQGTRLTVV.